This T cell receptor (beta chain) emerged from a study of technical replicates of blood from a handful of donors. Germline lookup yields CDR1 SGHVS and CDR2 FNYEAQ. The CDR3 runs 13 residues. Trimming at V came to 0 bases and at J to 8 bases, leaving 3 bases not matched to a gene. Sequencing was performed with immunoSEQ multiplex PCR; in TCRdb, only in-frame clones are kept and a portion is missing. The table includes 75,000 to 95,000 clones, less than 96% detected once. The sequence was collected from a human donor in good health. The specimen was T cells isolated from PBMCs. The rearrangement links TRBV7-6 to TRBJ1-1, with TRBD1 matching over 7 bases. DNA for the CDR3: TGTGCCAGCAGCTTAGCCCGGGACAGAGAAGCTTTCTTT. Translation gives CASSLARDREAFF.